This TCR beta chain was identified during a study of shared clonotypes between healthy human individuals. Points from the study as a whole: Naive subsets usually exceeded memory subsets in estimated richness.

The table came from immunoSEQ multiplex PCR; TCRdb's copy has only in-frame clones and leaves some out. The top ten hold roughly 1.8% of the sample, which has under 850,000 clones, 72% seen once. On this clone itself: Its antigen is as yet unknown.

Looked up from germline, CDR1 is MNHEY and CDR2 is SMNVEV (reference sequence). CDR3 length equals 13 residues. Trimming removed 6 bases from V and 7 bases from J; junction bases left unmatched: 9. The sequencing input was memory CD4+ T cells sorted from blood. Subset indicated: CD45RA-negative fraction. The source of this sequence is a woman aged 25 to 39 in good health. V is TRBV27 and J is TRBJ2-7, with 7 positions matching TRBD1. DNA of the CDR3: TGTGCCAGCAGGGCTGACAGGGTGCGAGAGCAGTACTTC. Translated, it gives CASRADRVREQYF.